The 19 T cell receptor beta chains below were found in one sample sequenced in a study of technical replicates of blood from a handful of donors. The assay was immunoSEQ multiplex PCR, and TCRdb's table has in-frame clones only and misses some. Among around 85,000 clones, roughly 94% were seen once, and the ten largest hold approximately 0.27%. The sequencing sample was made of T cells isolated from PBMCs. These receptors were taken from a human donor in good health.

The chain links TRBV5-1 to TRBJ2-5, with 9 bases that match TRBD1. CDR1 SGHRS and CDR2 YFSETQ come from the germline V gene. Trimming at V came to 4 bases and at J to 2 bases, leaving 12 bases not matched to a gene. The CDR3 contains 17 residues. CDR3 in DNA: TGCGCCAGCAGCACAGGGGGCGGTTTCGGTGAACAAGAGACCCAGTACTTC. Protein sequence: CASSTGGGFGEQETQYF.

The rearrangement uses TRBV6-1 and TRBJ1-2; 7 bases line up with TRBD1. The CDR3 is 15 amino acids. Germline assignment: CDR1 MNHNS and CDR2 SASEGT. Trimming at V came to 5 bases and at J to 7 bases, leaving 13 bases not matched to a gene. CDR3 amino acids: CASSFGQDLWVGYTF. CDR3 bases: TGTGCCAGCAGTTTCGGACAGGACCTCTGGGTTGGCTACACCTTC.

Here the CDR3 reads CASSFLYVEQYF. In nucleotides, the CDR3 is TGTGCCAGCAGTTTTCTATATGTCGAGCAGTACTTC. The V call is TRBV28, the J call TRBJ2-7; D remains ambiguous. Germline lookup yields CDR1 MDHEN and CDR2 SYDVKM. With 3 bases removed from V and 6 bases from J, the gap between germline ends came to 9 bases. CDR3 length equals 12 residues.

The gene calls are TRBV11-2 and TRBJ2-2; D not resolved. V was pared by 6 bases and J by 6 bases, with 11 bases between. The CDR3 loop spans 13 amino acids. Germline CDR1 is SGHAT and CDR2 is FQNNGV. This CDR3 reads CASSPDFPGELFF. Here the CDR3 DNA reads TGTGCCAGCAGTCCCGACTTTCCCGGGGAGCTGTTTTTT.

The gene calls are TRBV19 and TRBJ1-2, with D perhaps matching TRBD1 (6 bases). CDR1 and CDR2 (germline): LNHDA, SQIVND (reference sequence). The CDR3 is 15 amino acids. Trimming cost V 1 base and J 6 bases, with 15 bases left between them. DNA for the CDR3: TGTGCCAGTAGTATAGGTAACAGGGCGGTCGATGGCTACACCTTC. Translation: CASSIGNRAVDGYTF.

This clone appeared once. The CDR3 DNA is TGTGCCAGCTGGGAGGCCTCGGCTAGCCCAAACATTCAGTACTTC. Translation: CASWEASASPNIQYF. This rearrangement joins TRBV6-1 to TRBJ2-4; the D gene is possibly TRBD2 (6 bases). CDR1 is MNHNS, CDR2 SASEGT, per germline. The CDR3 sequence is 15 residues long. V was cut by 8 bases and J by 6 bases, with 20 bases left in between.

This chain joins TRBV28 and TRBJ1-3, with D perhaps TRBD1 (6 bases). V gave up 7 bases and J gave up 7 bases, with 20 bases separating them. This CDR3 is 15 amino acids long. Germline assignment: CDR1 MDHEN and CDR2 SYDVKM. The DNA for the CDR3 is TGTGCCAGCACAAAGACAGGACGTGCTCAGAACACCATATATTTT. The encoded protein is CASTKTGRAQNTIYF.

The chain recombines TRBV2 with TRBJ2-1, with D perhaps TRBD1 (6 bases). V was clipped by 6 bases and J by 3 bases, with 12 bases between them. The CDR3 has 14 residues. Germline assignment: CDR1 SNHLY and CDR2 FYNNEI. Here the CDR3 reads CASSIRGRYNEQFF. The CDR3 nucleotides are TGTGCCAGCAGCATCAGGGGACGCTACAATGAGCAGTTCTTC.

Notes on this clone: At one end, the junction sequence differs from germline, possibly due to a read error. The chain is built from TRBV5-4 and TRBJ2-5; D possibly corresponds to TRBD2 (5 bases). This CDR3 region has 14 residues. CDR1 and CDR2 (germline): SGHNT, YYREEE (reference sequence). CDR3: CASSWESGQGTQYF. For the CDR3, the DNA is TGTGCCAGCAGCTGGGAGTCCGGTCAAGGGACCCAGTACTTC.

The CDR3 reads CASSPRQGALLYSNTEAFF. CDR3 sequence (DNA): TGTGCCAGCAGTCCACGGCAGGGGGCGCTTCTTTATTCGAACACTGAAGCTTTCTTT. The V and J genes are TRBV11-2 and TRBJ1-1, with 8 bases lining up with TRBD1. Trimming removed 6 bases from V and 1 base from J; junction bases left unmatched: 19. CDR1 and CDR2 (germline): SGHAT, FQNNGV. The CDR3 is made up of 19 amino acids.

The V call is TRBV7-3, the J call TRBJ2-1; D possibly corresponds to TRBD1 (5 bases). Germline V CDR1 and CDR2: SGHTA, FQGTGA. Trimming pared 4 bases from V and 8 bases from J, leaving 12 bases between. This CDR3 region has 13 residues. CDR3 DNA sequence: TGTGCCAGCAGCTCTTCACTCAGGGATGAGCAGTTCTTC. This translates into CASSSSLRDEQFF.

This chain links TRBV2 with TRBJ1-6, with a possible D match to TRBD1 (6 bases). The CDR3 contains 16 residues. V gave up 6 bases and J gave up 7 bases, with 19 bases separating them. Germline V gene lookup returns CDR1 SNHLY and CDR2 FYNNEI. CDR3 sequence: CASREGTGHFNSPLHF. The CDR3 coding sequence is TGTGCCAGCAGAGAGGGAACGGGACACTTCAATTCACCCCTCCACTTT.

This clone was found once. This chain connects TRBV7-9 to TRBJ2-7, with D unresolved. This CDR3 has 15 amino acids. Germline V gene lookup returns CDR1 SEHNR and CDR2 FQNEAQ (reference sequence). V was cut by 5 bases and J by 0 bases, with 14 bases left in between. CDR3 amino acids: CASSPLGQSSYEQYF. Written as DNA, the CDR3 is TGTGCCAGCAGCCCCCTGGGCCAGAGCTCCTACGAGCAGTACTTC.

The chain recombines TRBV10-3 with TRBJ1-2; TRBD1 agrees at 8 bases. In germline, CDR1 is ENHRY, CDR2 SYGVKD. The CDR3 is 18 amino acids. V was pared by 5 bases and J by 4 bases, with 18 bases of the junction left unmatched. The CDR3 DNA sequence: TGTGCCATCAGTAACCCCGGGACAGGTCCCCCTTTCCGCTATGGCTACACCTTC. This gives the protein CAISNPGTGPPFRYGYTF.

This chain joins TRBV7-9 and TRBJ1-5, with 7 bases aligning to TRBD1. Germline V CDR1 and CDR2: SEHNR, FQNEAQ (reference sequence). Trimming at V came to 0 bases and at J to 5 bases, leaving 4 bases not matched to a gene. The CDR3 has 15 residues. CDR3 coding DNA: TGTGCCAGCAGCTTAGCAGGGACAGCATATCAGCCCCAGCATTTT. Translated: CASSLAGTAYQPQHF.

The CDR3 nucleotides read TGCGCCAGCATTAGAACAGGGAGCACTGAAGCTTTCTTT. Residues: CASIRTGSTEAFF. The rearrangement links TRBV10-2 to TRBJ1-1; D possibly corresponds to TRBD1 (6 bases). CDR3 length: 13 amino acids. Trimming shortened V by 7 bases and J by 4 bases, and 13 bases separated the two germline ends. Germline V gives CDR1 WSHSY, CDR2 SAAADI.

Here the CDR3 DNA reads TGCAGCGTTCGGGGACTAGCGGGTTTCAGTCAAAGGTACGAGCAGTACTTC. Encoded protein: CSVRGLAGFSQRYEQYF. V and J are TRBV29-1 and TRBJ2-7, with 12 bases that match TRBD2. CDR3 size: 17 residues. The V and J ends lost 5 bases and 4 bases, in that order; junction bases with no gene match: 15. The V gene's germline CDR1 is SQVTM and CDR2 ANQGSEA.

In nucleotides, the CDR3 is TGCGCCAGCAGCTTGGAGACAGGGGGCAGCTATGGCTACACCTTC. The encoded protein is CASSLETGGSYGYTF. The genes are TRBV5-1 and TRBJ1-2, with 10 bases that match TRBD1. Germline-derived CDR1 and CDR2 are SGHRS and YFSETQ. This CDR3 is built from 15 residues. V lost 0 bases to trimming and J lost 4 bases; unmatched junction nucleotides: 3.

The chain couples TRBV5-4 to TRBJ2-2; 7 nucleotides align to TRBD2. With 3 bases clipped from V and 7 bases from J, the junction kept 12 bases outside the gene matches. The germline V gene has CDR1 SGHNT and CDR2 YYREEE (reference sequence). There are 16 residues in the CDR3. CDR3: CASSYPSGGWDGELFF. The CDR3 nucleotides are TGTGCCAGCAGCTACCCGTCGGGGGGATGGGACGGGGAGCTGTTTTTT.